The entry below describes one T cell receptor (beta chain). Its target is not known. This record comes from a study of CD8+ T cells in alopecia areata. General study findings and limits: An increase in clonality over normal scalp was evident in lesional scalp, especially alopecia totalis/universalis.

Extracted RNA was reverse transcribed into cDNA, the sequencing template. Sequencing used immunoSEQ multiplex PCR; TCRdb keeps in-frame clones, though not all of them. The table includes approximately 89,000 clones, 35% to 50% detected once. Alopecia areata patients gave lesional scalp punch biopsies and peripheral blood samples. Cell sorting on a FACSAria was used to separate CD4+ and CD8+ T cells from the PBMCs. What was sequenced was CD4+ T cells sorted from blood. This receptor was taken from a human donor with alopecia areata.

CDR3 DNA: TGCAGCGTTGAAAGAGTTAGGACAGGGATTTCGGAGACCCAGTACTTC. Its protein product is CSVERVRTGISETQYF. The genes are TRBV29-1 and TRBJ2-5; 8 positions agree with TRBD1. The CDR3 covers 16 residues. Germline trimming cut 2 bases from V and 5 bases from J; bases unmatched to any gene: 13. The germline V gene encodes CDR1 SQVTM and CDR2 ANQGSEA.